Listed below are T cell receptor beta chains from one sample, sequenced in a study of T-cell reconstitution after alpha-beta-depleted transplantation in children. TCRdb redid the calling of the PCR reads with MiXCR, one entry per CDR3 protein. Of fewer than 750,000 distinct CDR3 sequences in the sample, about a quarter were seen once. This sample comprised PBMCs, obtained before TCRalphabeta/CD19-depleted stem cell transplant. The receptors stem from a boy less than two years old with Wiskott-Aldrich syndrome, due to receive a stem cell transplant. CDR3s include the opening cysteine and the closing phenylalanine or tryptophan. D genes are given only for firm matches. Expanded clones are given a class, and other clones once, few, many or no size at all.

j_gene | d_gene | abundance | v_gene | CDR3nt | CDR3aa
TRBJ2-6 | TRBD1 | . | TRBV28 | TGTGCCAGCAGACCTGCCGGGACAGGGTCCTTCTCTGGGGCCAACGTCCTGACTTTC | CASRPAGTGSFSGANVLTF
TRBJ1-3 | . | few | TRBV7-2 | TGTGCCAGCAGCTTTCGACCGAGCTCTGGAAACACCATATATTTT | CASSFRPSSGNTIYF
TRBJ2-1 | TRBD1 | . | TRBV12-3/TRBV12-4 | TGTGCCAGCAGTTTAAAGACAGGGGAGCAGTTCTTC | CASSLKTGEQFF
TRBJ2-2 | TRBD1 | few | TRBV5-1 | TGCGCCAGCAGCCATCTTACGGGACAGGGGGCCGGGGAGCTGTTTTTT | CASSHLTGQGAGELFF
TRBJ2-6 | . | . | TRBV5-8 | TGTGCCAGCAGCTTGGCCTCTAACTCTGGGGCCAACGTCCTGACTTTC | CASSLASNSGANVLTF
TRBJ2-5 | . | . | TRBV7-8 | TGTGCCAGCAGCCCCACGTGGGGAGGCCAAGAGACCCAGTACTTC | CASSPTWGGQETQYF
TRBJ2-3 | TRBD2 | . | TRBV2 | TGTGCCAGCAGTGAGGCCAATGGACTAGCGGGAGGGCCTCGCACAGATACGCAGTATTTT | CASSEANGLAGGPRTDTQYF
TRBJ1-5 | . | . | TRBV20-1 | TGCAGTGCTAGAGATCGTCGACGATTCAATCAGCCCCAGCATTTT | CSARDRRRFNQPQHF
TRBJ1-1 | . | . | TRBV18 | TGTGCCAGCTCACCACTAGAATCGAACACTGAAGCTTTCTTT | CASSPLESNTEAFF
TRBJ1-5 | . | few | TRBV28 | TGTGCCAGCGGGGACGGTCTCCAGCCCCAGCATTTT | CASGDGLQPQHF
TRBJ2-3 | TRBD2 | few | TRBV5-1 | TGCGCCAGCAGCGTCGGGACTATCACAGATACGCAGTATTTT | CASSVGTITDTQYF
TRBJ2-1 | TRBD2 | few | TRBV6-2/TRBV6-3 | TGTGCCAGCAGTTACTCGTCTAGCGGGAGCAATGAGCAGTTCTTC | CASSYSSSGSNEQFF
TRBJ2-1 | . | . | TRBV27 | TGTGCCAGCAGTTTTGGGGTGGCCTACAATGAGCAGTTCTTC | CASSFGVAYNEQFF
TRBJ1-2 | . | . | TRBV7-9 | TGTGCCAGCAGTCGGGACGGGAACTATGGCTACACCTTC | CASSRDGNYGYTF
TRBJ2-2 | TRBD2 | . | TRBV6-4 | TGTGCCAGCAGTTGGACTAGCGGGAGTTCGAACACCGGGGAGCTGTTTTTT | CASSWTSGSSNTGELFF
TRBJ2-7 | . | . | TRBV12-3/TRBV12-4 | TGTGCCAGCAGTCCCGCATGGAAAAAGTACTTC | CASSPAWKKYF
TRBJ2-3 | . | . | TRBV25-1 | TGTGCCAGCAGTGAATTTCAAGTAGCGGGCACAGATACGCAGTATTTT | CASSEFQVAGTDTQYF
TRBJ1-6 | . | . | TRBV5-6 | TGTGCCAGCAGCATGGGGTGGCAGAGGAGCTCCTATAATTCACCCCTCCACTTT | CASSMGWQRSSYNSPLHF
TRBJ2-1 | . | . | TRBV29-1 | TGCAGCGTTGAAGGGGCAGGGGACTACACCTCCTACAATGAGCAGTTCTTC | CSVEGAGDYTSYNEQFF
TRBJ2-4 | TRBD1 | . | TRBV30 | TGTGCCTGGAGTCCCGTGACAGGGGGCCGACGATACTTC | CAWSPVTGGRRYF
TRBJ2-7 | TRBD1 | . | TRBV28 | TGTGCCAGCAGCCTTTATGCGACAGGGGGCCCCTACGAGCAGTACTTC | CASSLYATGGPYEQYF
TRBJ2-7 | . | few | TRBV6-4 | TGTGCCAGCAGTGACCGGACCATCGAATTCTACGAGCAGTACTTC | CASSDRTIEFYEQYF
TRBJ1-1 | TRBD1 | few | TRBV12-3/TRBV12-4 | TGTGCCAGCAGCCTTCGGACAGGGCAAACTGAAGCTTTCTTT | CASSLRTGQTEAFF
TRBJ2-3 | TRBD2 | . | TRBV20-1 | TGCAGTGCTAGAGATTGGGCTGGACTAGCCTTCACAGATACGCAGTATTTT | CSARDWAGLAFTDTQYF
TRBJ2-7 | . | . | TRBV5-1 | TGCGCCAGCAGCTTGGGCGGACAGAACTACGAGCAGTACTTC | CASSLGGQNYEQYF
TRBJ2-1 | . | . | TRBV13 | TGTGCCAGCAGCTCTCGCATCTACCAAAGAGCTGGTAATGAGCAGTTCTTC | CASSSRIYQRAGNEQFF
TRBJ1-5 | . | . | TRBV5-1 | TGCGCCAGCAGCTTGGCCCCAGGTTTGAATCAGCCCCAGCATTTT | CASSLAPGLNQPQHF
TRBJ2-1 | TRBD2 | few | TRBV3-1 | TGTACCAGCAGCCAAAGACTAGCGAATAATGAGCAGTTCTTC | CTSSQRLANNEQFF
TRBJ2-2 | . | many | TRBV29-1 | TGCAGCGTTTGGGACGGAAACACCGGGGAGCTGTTTTTT | CSVWDGNTGELFF
TRBJ2-2 | TRBD2 | . | TRBV5-1 | TGCGCCAGCAGCTTGGTCTCCGGGACTAGCGGGAGAGGCTGGGGGACCGGGGAGCTGTTTTTT | CASSLVSGTSGRGWGTGELFF
TRBJ2-1 | . | . | TRBV24-1 | TGTGCCACCAGTGCTACTAGCTGTAGCTCCTACAATGAGCAGTTCTTC | CATSATSCSSYNEQFF
TRBJ2-3 | TRBD1 | few | TRBV20-1 | TGCAGTGCTAGAGTGGGACAGGCTAGCGATACGCAGTATTTT | CSARVGQASDTQYF
TRBJ2-5 | . | . | TRBV6-2/TRBV6-3 | TGTGCCAGCAGTCCAAATCAGGGTATCGAGACCCAGCACTTC | CASSPNQGIETQHF
TRBJ1-1 | TRBD1 | . | TRBV5-1 | TGCGCCAGCAGCTGGACAGGGGACAACACTGAAGCTTTCTTT | CASSWTGDNTEAFF
TRBJ2-2 | . | few | TRBV20-1 | TGCAGTGCTAGAGGCGTATCAGAAAACACCGGGGAGCTGTTTTTT | CSARGVSENTGELFF
TRBJ1-5 | . | few | TRBV6-1 | TGTGCCAGCAGTGGACAGAATCAGCCCCAGCATTTT | CASSGQNQPQHF
TRBJ2-1 | TRBD2 | . | TRBV20-1 | TGCAGTGCTGAGGTGCTAGCGGGAGGTCTGGGGAAACGATACAATGAGCAGTTCTTC | CSAEVLAGGLGKRYNEQFF
TRBJ2-7 | TRBD2 | . | TRBV7-8 | TGTGCCAGCAGCCCGAGGACTAGCGGGAACTACGAGCAGTACTTC | CASSPRTSGNYEQYF
TRBJ2-3 | . | few | TRBV11-2 | TGTGCCAGCAGCTTAGATTCCGGTTGGGGCACAGATACGCAGTATTTT | CASSLDSGWGTDTQYF